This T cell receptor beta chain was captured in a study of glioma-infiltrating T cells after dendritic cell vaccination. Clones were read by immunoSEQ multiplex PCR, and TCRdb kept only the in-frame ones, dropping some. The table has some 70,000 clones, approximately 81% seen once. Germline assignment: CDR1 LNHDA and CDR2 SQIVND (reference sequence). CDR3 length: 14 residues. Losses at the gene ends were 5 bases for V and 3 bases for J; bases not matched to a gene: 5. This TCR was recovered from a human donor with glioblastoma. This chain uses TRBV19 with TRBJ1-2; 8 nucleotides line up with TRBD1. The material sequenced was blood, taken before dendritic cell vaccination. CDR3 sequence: CASSAGQGYYGYTF. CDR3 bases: TGTGCCAGTAGTGCAGGACAGGGTTACTATGGCTACACCTTC. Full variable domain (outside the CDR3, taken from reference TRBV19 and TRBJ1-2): DGGITQSPKYLFRKEGQNVTLSCEQNLNHDAMYWYRQDPGQGLRLIYYSQIVNDFQKGDIAEGYSVSREKKESFPLTVTSAQKNPTAFYLCASSAGQGYYGYTFGSGTRLTVV.